The source of this TCR beta chain is a study of blood T cells in healthy people across ages. With a J-beta primer mix and a sample-barcoded 5' primer, a second PCR ran 7 to 11 cycles. TCRdb passed the 5' RACE reads through MiXCR, listing each CDR3 protein once. The data contain more than 650,000 distinct CDR3 sequences, roughly 26% of them singletons. This clonotype was seen a few times. The CDR3 runs to 14 residues. V gave up 4 bases and J gave up 7 bases; unmatched junction bases: 9. Per germline, CDR1 SGHTA and CDR2 FQGNSA. Separately, the same data were catalogued under a study of T cells of mothers and their children.

This chain connects TRBV7-2 to TRBJ2-5; 7 bases are a match to TRBD1. Sequences were obtained from blood. This sequence originates from a boy aged 5-17 years in good health. CDR3 nucleotides: TGTGCCAGCAGCTCGGACAGGCCAGGTTGGACCCAGTACTTC. It translates to CASSSDRPGWTQYF.